This T cell receptor (beta chain) was captured in a study of technical replicates of blood from a few donors. TCRdb keeps only in-frame clones here, not all; method: immunoSEQ multiplex PCR. This table holds about 79,000 clones, approximately 91% found once. The CDR3 length is 15 residues. V lost 4 bases to trimming and J lost 2 bases, with 14 bases between them. Germline V CDR1 and CDR2: LNHDA, SQIVND (reference sequence). The chain is built from TRBV19 and TRBJ2-5, with a weak D call TRBD1 (6 bases). The TCR originated in a human donor in good health. Some clones in this sample may be carry-over from other donors' samples. The source material was T cells isolated from PBMCs. Here the CDR3 reads CASSTQTGRQETQYF. CDR3 coding DNA: TGTGCCAGTAGTACCCAGACAGGCCGACAAGAGACCCAGTACTTC.